This paragraph reports one TCR beta chain. The antigen remains undetermined. These data originate in a study of glioma-infiltrating T cells after dendritic cell vaccination. Background on the study: Dendritic cell vaccination trial patients had either newly diagnosed or recurrent glioblastoma.

V gave up 1 base and J gave up 5 bases; unmatched junction bases: 17. Germline V gene sequence: CDR1 MGHRA, CDR2 YSYEKL. This CDR3 is built from 21 residues. Isocitrate dehydrogenase mutation was absent in all glioblastoma patients. Input was approximately 2.1 ug genomic DNA, or all available if less. Data came from immunoSEQ multiplex PCR; TCRdb stores just in-frame clones and leaves some out. The table has about 92,000 clones, under 90% seen once. The study's findings and limits: The cohort had few patients with full blood and tumor sets.

The gene calls are TRBV4-1 and TRBJ2-7; TRBD2 matches at 16 bases. The sample consisted of blood, taken before dendritic cell vaccination. The source is a human donor with glioblastoma. Here the CDR3 reads CASSQGGVLAGLAGGTDEQYF. The CDR3 bases are TGCGCCAGCAGCCAAGGGGGGGTATTGGCGGGACTAGCGGGAGGGACCGACGAGCAGTACTTC.